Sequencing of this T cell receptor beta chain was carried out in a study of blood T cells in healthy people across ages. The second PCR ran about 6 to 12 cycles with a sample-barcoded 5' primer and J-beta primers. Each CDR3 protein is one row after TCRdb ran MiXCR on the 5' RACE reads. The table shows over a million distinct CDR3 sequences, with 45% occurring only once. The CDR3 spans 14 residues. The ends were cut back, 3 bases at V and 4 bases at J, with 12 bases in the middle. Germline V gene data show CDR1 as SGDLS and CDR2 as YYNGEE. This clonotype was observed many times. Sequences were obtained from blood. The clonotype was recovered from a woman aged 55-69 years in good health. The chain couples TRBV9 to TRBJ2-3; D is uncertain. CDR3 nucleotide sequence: TGTGCCAGCAGCGGGAGTGAGGCAGCAGATACGCAGTATTTT. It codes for CASSGSEAADTQYF. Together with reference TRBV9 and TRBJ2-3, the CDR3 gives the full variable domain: DSGVTQTPKHLITATGQRVTLRCSPRSGDLSVYWYQQSLDQGLQFLIQYYNGEERAKGNILERFSAQQFPDLHSELNLSSLELGDSALYFCASSGSEAADTQYFGPGTRLTVL.